These 19 T cell receptor beta chains were all obtained from the same sample, sequenced in a study of neurological immune-mediated disorders. A single record per CDR3 protein comes from TCRdb applying MiXCR to the 5' RACE reads. The sample carries 84,000 or so distinct CDR3 sequences, approximately 10% recorded once. Sequencing used PBMCs. These receptors originate from a man aged 40-49 years in good health.

There are many counts of this clonotype. This chain connects TRBV20-1 to TRBJ2-7; D is unclear. Trimming stripped 8 bases from V and 2 bases from J, with 16 bases between. The CDR3 loop spans 13 amino acids. Germline CDR1 and CDR2: DFQATT and SNEGSKA (reference sequence). The CDR3 nucleotides are TGCAGTATCGCTGGGCCCTCGCCCTACGAGCAGTACTTC. This gives the protein CSIAGPSPYEQYF.

This clonotype was detected ten times or more. V gene TRBV5-1 combines with J gene TRBJ2-7; TRBD1 might be the D (5 bases). This CDR3 comprises 14 residues. V lost 0 bases and J 2 bases, leaving 9 bases between the germline ends. The V gene's germline CDR1 is SGHRS and CDR2 YFSETQ. The CDR3 sequence is CASSLEGVTYEQYF. The CDR3 bases are TGCGCCAGCAGCTTGGAAGGGGTTACCTACGAGCAGTACTTC.

This clonotype has only a few counts. This sequence joins TRBV20-1 and TRBJ2-7, with TRBD1 as a possible D gene (5 bases). Germline CDR1 and CDR2: DFQATT and SNEGSKA (reference sequence). The CDR3 consists of 17 residues. V lost 0 bases and J 3 bases, leaving 21 bases between the germline ends. The CDR3 bases are TGCAGTGCTAGAGATCTTCAGGGAATGGTCCCCCACTACGAGCAGTACTTC. This sequence encodes CSARDLQGMVPHYEQYF.

The genes are TRBV12-3 or TRBV12-4 and TRBJ2-1; D not resolved. This CDR3 has 15 amino acids. Trimming removed 3 bases at V and 4 bases at J, with 13 bases between. The CDR3 region is CASSLNPGLYNEQFF. As DNA, the CDR3 is TGTGCCAGCAGTTTGAATCCGGGCCTTTACAATGAGCAGTTCTTC.

This clonotype came up many times. This sequence joins TRBV9 and TRBJ2-6; D is undetermined. CDR1 SGDLS and CDR2 YYNGEE come from the germline V gene. Trimming shortened V by 3 bases and J by 2 bases, and 12 bases separated the two germline ends. CDR3 length equals 16 residues. In DNA, the CDR3 is TGTGCCAGCAGCGATCCCATCGGAACTGGGGCCAACGTCCTGACTTTC. Protein sequence: CASSDPIGTGANVLTF.

This clonotype was detected ten times or more. The V and J genes are TRBV3-1 and TRBJ2-1, with 9 bases identical to TRBD2. CDR1 LGHDT and CDR2 YNNKEL come from the germline V gene (reference sequence). After removal of 0 bases from V and 10 bases from J, the junction contained 4 bases not matched to a gene. The CDR3 is 14 amino acids. CDR3 protein: CASSQDALAGEQFF. The CDR3 bases are TGTGCCAGCAGCCAAGATGCCCTAGCGGGAGAGCAGTTCTTC.

At least ten counts were recorded for this clonotype. J is TRBJ2-2 and V is TRBV7-6, with a tentative D call TRBD2 (5 bases). Trimming took off 1 base at V and 0 bases at J, with 9 bases between the two ends. Germline CDR1 is SGHVS and CDR2 is FNYEAQ. The CDR3 sequence is 16 residues long. As DNA, the CDR3 is TGTGCCAGCAGCTTAGAAGCGACTACGAACACCGGGGAGCTGTTTTTT. Amino acids: CASSLEATTNTGELFF.

This clonotype came up many times. CDR3 protein: CASSVGIGPQNTEAFF. In nucleotides, the CDR3 is TGTGCCAGCAGCGTAGGCATAGGACCGCAAAACACTGAAGCTTTCTTT. The chain couples TRBV9 to TRBJ1-1; D is unclear. With 0 bases removed from V and 2 bases from J, the gap between germline ends came to 14 bases. This CDR3 is 16 amino acids long. CDR1 is SGDLS and CDR2 is YYNGEE in the germline V gene.

This clonotype was observed at least ten times. This rearrangement joins TRBV18 to TRBJ2-4; D may be TRBD2 (5 bases). The CDR3 is 14 amino acids. Between the trimmed V and J ends, which lost 6 bases and 1 base, there was a span of 10 bases. Germline assignment: CDR1 KGHSH and CDR2 LQKENI. The CDR3 loop reads CASSEGSAKNIQYF. DNA of the CDR3: TGTGCCAGCTCTGAGGGATCTGCCAAAAACATTCAGTACTTC. Supplemented by reference TRBV18 and TRBJ2-4, the full variable domain reads NAGVMQNPRHLVRRRGQEARLRCSPMKGHSHVYWYRQLPEEGLKFMVYLQKENIIDESGMPKERFSAEFPKEGPSILRIQQVVRGDSAAYFCASSEGSAKNIQYFGAGTRLSVL.

This clonotype was seen repeatedly, ten times or more. The chain carries TRBV12-3 or TRBV12-4 and TRBJ1-5; TRBD1 might be the D (5 bases). Trimming cost V 6 bases and J 0 bases, with 12 bases left between them. This CDR3 region has 15 residues. For the CDR3, the DNA is TGTGCCAGCAGCCCCGGGACTTTTAGCAATCAGCCCCAGCATTTT. It codes for CASSPGTFSNQPQHF.

This clonotype was detected ten times or more. V and J are TRBV5-1 and TRBJ1-1; no clear D. CDR3 size: 15 residues. Deletions cut 0 bases from V and 1 base from J, with 10 bases between. Germline V CDR1 and CDR2: SGHRS, YFSETQ. Here the CDR3 DNA reads TGCGCCAGCAGCTTGGATCCGGGATCGAACACTGAAGCTTTCTTT. It yields the protein CASSLDPGSNTEAFF.

In its sample, this clonotype was seen many times. The chain recombines TRBV9 with TRBJ2-1, with 14 bases identical to TRBD2. The CDR3 extends over 17 amino acids. Germline CDR1 SGDLS, CDR2 YYNGEE. Trimming at V came to 3 bases and at J to 7 bases, leaving 9 bases not matched to a gene. The CDR3 sequence is CASSDLRLAGGQNEQFF. The CDR3 bases are TGTGCCAGCAGCGATCTCAGACTAGCGGGGGGGCAGAATGAGCAGTTCTTC.

This clonotype was found many times. This chain links TRBV7-2 with TRBJ2-7; perhaps TRBD2 as D (6 bases). V lost 0 bases and J lost 6, with 21 bases in between. This CDR3 contains 17 residues. CDR1 is SGHTA and CDR2 is FQGNSA in the germline V gene. CDR3 loop: CASSLAVGGGTLREQYF. As DNA, the CDR3 is TGTGCCAGCAGCTTAGCTGTGGGGGGAGGAACATTACGCGAGCAGTACTTC.

The table lists this clonotype with many counts. The chain combines TRBV18 with TRBJ1-1; possibly TRBD1 for D (6 bases). Deletions cut 2 bases from V and 3 bases from J, with 13 bases between. The CDR3 length is 15 residues. In germline, CDR1 is KGHSH, CDR2 LQKENI. The CDR3 sequence: CASSPTRQGHTEAFF. CDR3 DNA sequence: TGTGCCAGCTCACCAACGCGGCAGGGGCACACTGAAGCTTTCTTT.

This clonotype came up many times. This chain joins TRBV15 and TRBJ2-3, with D perhaps matching TRBD1 or TRBD2 (5 bases each). The CDR3 is made up of 17 amino acids. Germline CDR1 is LNHNV and CDR2 is YYDKDF (reference sequence). The ends were cut back, 4 bases at V and 2 bases at J, with 19 bases in the middle. The CDR3 DNA reads as TGTGCCACCAGCACCCGTAAGAGGGGTATATCCACAGATACGCAGTATTTT. Amino acids: CATSTRKRGISTDTQYF. The full variable domain, with the rest looked up from reference TRBV15 and TRBJ2-3, is DAMVIQNPRYQVTQFGKPVTLSCSQTLNHNVMYWYQQKSSQAPKLLFHYYDKDFNNEADTPDNFQSRRPNTSFCFLDIRSPGLGDTAMYLCATSTRKRGISTDTQYFGPGTRLTVL.

At least ten counts were recorded for this clonotype. This chain connects TRBV3-1 to TRBJ2-3; no definite D call. V lost 0 bases and J 1 base, leaving 8 bases between the germline ends. The CDR3 runs to 15 residues. The germline CDR1 and CDR2 sequences are LGHDT and YNNKEL (reference sequence). The CDR3 reads CASSQELYRTDTQYF. CDR3 in DNA: TGTGCCAGCAGCCAAGAGCTCTACCGCACAGATACGCAGTATTTT.

This clonotype has ten or more counts. The chain links TRBV6-5 to TRBJ2-1; 10 nucleotides line up with TRBD2. The CDR3 has 15 residues. V lost 4 bases to trimming and J lost 8 bases; unmatched junction nucleotides: 8. Germline values: CDR1 MNHEY, CDR2 SVGAGI. The CDR3 here is CASSSSGSTRDEQFF. The CDR3 coding sequence is TGTGCCAGCAGTTCTAGCGGGAGCACTCGGGATGAGCAGTTCTTC.

This sequence joins TRBV11-3 and TRBJ2-7; either TRBD1 or TRBD2 may fit D (6 bases each). The CDR3 is made up of 16 amino acids. Trimming cost V 5 bases and J 1 base, with 18 bases left between them. CDR1 is SGHNT, CDR2 YENEEA, per germline. CDR3 amino acids: CASSPYPRGPSYEQYF. The DNA for the CDR3 is TGTGCCAGCAGCCCATATCCTCGGGGGCCGTCCTACGAGCAGTACTTC.

In its sample, this clonotype was seen many times. V gene TRBV7-2 combines with J gene TRBJ2-1, with D perhaps matching TRBD2 (5 bases). The CDR3 length is 12 residues. Between the trimmed V and J ends, which lost 4 bases and 9 bases, there was a span of 10 bases. Germline values: CDR1 SGHTA, CDR2 FQGNSA. CDR3 region: CASSSGGAEQFF. In nucleotides, the CDR3 is TGTGCCAGCAGCTCAGGAGGTGCTGAGCAGTTCTTC.